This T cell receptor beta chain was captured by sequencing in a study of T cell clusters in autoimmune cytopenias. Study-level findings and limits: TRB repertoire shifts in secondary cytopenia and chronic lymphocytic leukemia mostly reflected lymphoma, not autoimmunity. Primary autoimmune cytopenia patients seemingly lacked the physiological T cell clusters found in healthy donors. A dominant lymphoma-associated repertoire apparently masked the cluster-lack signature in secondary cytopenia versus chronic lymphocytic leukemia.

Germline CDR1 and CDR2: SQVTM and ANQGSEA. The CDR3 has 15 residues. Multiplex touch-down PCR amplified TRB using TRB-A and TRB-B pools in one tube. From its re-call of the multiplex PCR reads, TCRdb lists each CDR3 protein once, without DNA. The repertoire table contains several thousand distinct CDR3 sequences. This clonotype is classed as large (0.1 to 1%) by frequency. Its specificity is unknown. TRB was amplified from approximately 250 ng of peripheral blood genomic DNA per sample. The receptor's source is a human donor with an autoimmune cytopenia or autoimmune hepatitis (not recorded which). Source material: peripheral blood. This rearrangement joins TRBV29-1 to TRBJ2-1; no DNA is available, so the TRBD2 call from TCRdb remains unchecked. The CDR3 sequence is CSVRQLAGSYNEQFF.